These 18 T cell receptor beta chains share one sample of origin, sequenced in a study of vaccination effects on CD4 cells after COVID-19. The data were produced by immunoSEQ multiplex PCR, yet TCRdb's version contains in-frame clones alone and is incomplete. The sample records tens of thousands of clones, roughly 66% being singletons. These receptors have no known antigen. Sequencing in the ViraFEST assay came after antigen-specific CD4+ T cells had been expanded with viral peptide pools, which were used to stimulate PBMC. Having been cultured for around ten days, the cells underwent CD4+ T cell isolation. This individual contracted SARS-CoV-2 between March and December 2020, as verified by PCR. The material was CD4+ T cells from PBMCs cultured with a peptide pool, obtained before COVID-19 vaccination. The receptors shown here come from a human donor who had a prior SARS-CoV-2 infection.

The gene calls are TRBV10-3 and TRBJ2-1; D not certain. CDR3 length: 12 amino acids. Germline V CDR1 and CDR2: ENHRY, SYGVKD. The V and J ends lost 4 bases and 5 bases respectively, with 6 bases between them. Here the CDR3 reads CAISGTDNEQFF. DNA of the CDR3: TGTGCCATCAGTGGGACGGACAATGAGCAGTTCTTC.

The rearrangement joins TRBV9 to TRBJ2-7; 7 positions match TRBD1. The germline V gene has CDR1 SGDLS and CDR2 YYNGEE. The J segment lost 6 bases and the V segment lost 4 bases, leaving 7 bases of the junction unmatched. The CDR3 consists of 13 residues. The CDR3 sequence: CASSSRAGGEQYF. DNA of the CDR3: TGTGCCAGCAGCTCGAGGGCAGGGGGCGAGCAGTACTTC.

This clone was counted a few times. An end of the junction differs from the germline gene, which may be a read error. V gene TRBV11-3 combines with J gene TRBJ2-1; D is undetermined. Germline V gene data show CDR1 as SGHNT and CDR2 as YENEEA. The CDR3 totals 13 residues. The CDR3 is CASSLEFRAVPVF. The CDR3 DNA is TGTGCCAGCAGCTTAGAGTTTCGGGCAGTCCCAGTCTTC.

V gene TRBV5-4 combines with J gene TRBJ2-3, with 7 bases that match TRBD2. The CDR3 has 16 residues. Germline CDR1 and CDR2: SGHNT and YYREEE (reference sequence). V lost 0 bases and J lost 2; bases outside the gene matches: 6. The CDR3 here is CASSLGAGVSTDTQYF. DNA for the CDR3: TGTGCCAGCAGCTTGGGGGCGGGAGTATCCACAGATACGCAGTATTTT. Using reference TRBV5-4 and TRBJ2-3 for the parts outside the CDR3, the full variable domain is ETGVTQSPTHLIKTRGQQVTLRCSSQSGHNTVSWYQQALGQGPQFIFQYYREEENGRGNFPPRFSGLQFPNYSSELNVNALELDDSALYLCASSLGAGVSTDTQYFGPGTRLTVL.

The chain couples TRBV27 to TRBJ2-1, with 12 bases lining up with TRBD2. This CDR3 is 15 amino acids long. Trimming removed 6 bases from V and 5 bases from J; junction bases left unmatched: 5. CDR1 is MNHEY, CDR2 SMNVEV, per germline (reference sequence). The CDR3 is CASRRLAGENNEQFF. The CDR3 nucleotides are TGTGCCAGCAGGAGACTAGCGGGGGAAAACAATGAGCAGTTCTTC.

V is TRBV6-5 and J is TRBJ1-6, with 7 bases matching TRBD1. J gave up 5 bases and V 4 bases, and 5 bases lay outside the gene matches. CDR1 is MNHEY and CDR2 is SVGAGI in the germline V gene. There are 15 residues in the CDR3. The CDR3 spells CASSSYQGDNSPLHF. The DNA for the CDR3 is TGTGCCAGCAGTTCCTACCAGGGGGATAATTCACCCCTCCACTTT.

The J gene is TRBJ2-3, the V gene TRBV2, with D uncertain. Germline V gives CDR1 SNHLY, CDR2 FYNNEI. V shed 6 bases and J shed 1 base, with 14 bases lying between them. The CDR3 runs 15 residues. CDR3 coding DNA: TGTGCCAGCAGCTCTCAGGCGGCTGGCACAGATACGCAGTATTTT. Residues: CASSSQAAGTDTQYF. Full variable domain (remainder filled in from reference TRBV2 and TRBJ2-3): EPEVTQTPSHQVTQMGQEVILRCVPISNHLYFYWYRQILGQKVEFLVSFYNNEISEKSEIFDDQFSVERPDGSNFTLKIRSTKLEDSAMYFCASSSQAAGTDTQYFGPGTRLTVL.

This clone was seen a few times. The chain links TRBV27 to TRBJ2-1; TRBD2 aligns across 12 bases. The CDR3 runs 15 residues. With 6 bases clipped from V and 0 bases from J, the junction kept 0 bases outside the gene matches. Germline V gene data show CDR1 as MNHEY and CDR2 as SMNVEV (reference sequence). CDR3 in DNA: TGTGCCAGCAGGACTAGCGGGAGCTCCTACAATGAGCAGTTCTTC. This sequence encodes CASRTSGSSYNEQFF.

V usage is TRBV6-1 and J usage is TRBJ1-2; TRBD1 is a possible D gene (5 bases). Deletions cut 1 base from V and 3 bases from J, with 12 bases between. Germline V lookup: CDR1 MNHNS, CDR2 SASEGT. The CDR3 totals 15 residues. In DNA, the CDR3 is TGTGCCAGCAGTGAAGGGGGCCTGGAGGACTATGGCTACACCTTC. Amino acid sequence: CASSEGGLEDYGYTF.

The genes are TRBV4-1 and TRBJ1-2; 9 nucleotides match TRBD1. The V segment lost 2 bases and the J segment 7 bases; nucleotides outside the gene matches: 11. The CDR3 runs 16 residues. CDR1 MGHRA and CDR2 YSYEKL come from the germline V gene. CDR3 sequence (DNA): TGCGCCAGCAGCCAAAGACCTAATTCGGACAGGGGTGGCTACACCTTC. Translated, it gives CASSQRPNSDRGGYTF.

The CDR3 nucleotides read TGCGCCAGCAGCCAAGATCCTAGCTCCTACGAGCAGTACTTC. Translated: CASSQDPSSYEQYF. The gene calls are TRBV4-3 and TRBJ2-7, with unresolved D. The CDR3 spans 14 residues. Per the germline V gene, CDR1 is LGHNA and CDR2 is YSLEER. V dropped 0 bases and J dropped 0 bases, with 6 bases sitting between them.

Worth noting for this clone: A junction end diverges from the germline sequence, so it may reflect a read error. The chain uses TRBV15 and TRBJ2-5; 10 bases map to TRBD2. Germline V CDR1 and CDR2: LNHNV, YYDKDF (reference sequence). This CDR3 region has 12 residues. CDR3 amino acids: CATSRVGLAKHF. CDR3 sequence (DNA): TGTGCCACCAGCAGAGTGGGACTAGCGAAGCACTTC. The complete variable domain, with remaining parts taken from reference TRBV15 and TRBJ2-5, reads DAMVIQNPRYQVTQFGKPVTLSCSQTLNHNVMYWYQQKSSQAPKLLFHYYDKDFNNEADTPDNFQSRRPNTSFCFLDIRSPGLGDTAMYLCATSRVGLAKHFGPGTRLLVL.

A few counts support this clone. This chain links TRBV7-9 with TRBJ2-3; 8 bases agree with TRBD2. Germline CDR1 is SEHNR and CDR2 is FQNEAQ (reference sequence). The length of the CDR3 is 16 residues. V trimming: 4 bases; J trimming: 0 bases; junction bases outside the gene matches: 6. The CDR3 region is CASSSRKRESTDTQYF. The CDR3 DNA reads TGTGCCAGCAGCTCCAGGAAGCGGGAGAGCACAGATACGCAGTATTTT.

This clone is a singleton in its sample. The CDR3 nucleotides read TGTGCCAGCGAGGAAGCCGGGACAGGGACCTACGAGCAGTACTTC. As protein: CASEEAGTGTYEQYF. The V gene is TRBV5-6, the J gene TRBJ2-7; 9 bases are shared with TRBD1. Trimming removed 7 bases from V and 2 bases from J; junction bases left unmatched: 10. In germline, CDR1 is SGHDT, CDR2 YYEEEE. This CDR3 spans 15 amino acids.

The gene calls are TRBV5-5 and TRBJ2-5, with TRBD2 matching 8 bases. Germline V lookup: CDR1 SGHKS, CDR2 YYEKEE (reference sequence). With V trimmed by 5 bases and J by 5 bases, 17 bases remained unmatched. This CDR3 comprises 17 residues. The CDR3 here is CASRPYTQAGGMETQYF. In DNA form, the CDR3 reads TGTGCCAGCAGGCCTTACACCCAGGCGGGGGGCATGGAGACCCAGTACTTC.

This chain links TRBV6-2 or TRBV6-3 with TRBJ2-1, with 12 positions matching TRBD2. V dropped 2 bases and J dropped 4; count of bases not matched to a gene: 9. Germline assignment: CDR1 MNHEY and CDR2 SVGEGT. The CDR3 is made up of 18 amino acids. CDR3 nucleotide sequence: TGTGCCAGCAGTTACAGTTTGAAGACTAGCGGGAGTTACAATGAGCAGTTCTTC. Protein product: CASSYSLKTSGSYNEQFF.

This clone showed up just a few times. The chain recombines TRBV2 with TRBJ1-3; tentatively, D is TRBD1 (5 bases). The V gene lost 6 bases and the J gene lost 0 bases, with 12 bases spanning the gap. The CDR3 loop spans 15 amino acids. The V gene's germline CDR1 is SNHLY and CDR2 FYNNEI. The CDR3 sequence is CASRNRPNSGNTIYF. CDR3 nucleotides: TGTGCCAGCAGGAACAGGCCTAACTCTGGAAACACCATATATTTT.

The chain links TRBV3-1 (or the pseudogene TRBV3-2) to TRBJ1-2; D is ambiguous. Trimming took off 0 bases at V and 4 bases at J, with 12 bases between the two ends. Germline CDR1 and CDR2: LGHDT and YNNKEL (reference sequence). The CDR3 runs to 15 residues. The CDR3 DNA reads TGTGCCAGCAGCCAAGAACTGGACGGCCCCTATGGCTACACCTTC. Translating gives CASSQELDGPYGYTF.